This is a list of T cell receptor beta chains from one sample in a study of OX40 agonist ivuxolimab in advanced cancers. Sequencing used immunoSEQ multiplex PCR; TCRdb keeps in-frame clones, though not all of them. The data show about 15,000 clones, with around 65% seen just once and about 8.7% held by the top ten. The specimen was CD4+ or CD8+ T cells sorted from blood, collected in a trial of the OX40 agonist ivuxolimab. The receptors stem from an adult with an advanced solid tumor such as melanoma, head and neck, liver or kidney cancer. The CDR3 runs from the conserved cysteine through the conserved F or W. The D gene is left open where the match is weak. A row's size may be missing; if present it is once, few, many or a size class.

V gene	clone size	J gene	D gene	CDR3 protein	CDR3 DNA
TRBV5-6	NA	TRBJ1-6	TRBD1	CASSPQGGFYNSPLHF	TGTGCCAGCAGCCCCCAGGGGGGGTTCTATAATTCACCCCTCCACTTT
TRBV27	NA	TRBJ1-1	NA	CASSLGHTNTEAFF	TGTGCCAGCAGTTTGGGACACACAAACACTGAAGCTTTCTTT
TRBV7-2	NA	TRBJ1-1	NA	CASSSHLFTEAFF	TGTGCCAGCAGCTCACACCTGTTTACTGAAGCTTTCTTT
TRBV11-2	NA	TRBJ1-1	TRBD1	CASSPGQGILNTEAFF	TGTGCCAGCAGCCCTGGACAGGGGATTTTGAACACTGAAGCTTTCTTT
TRBV28	few	TRBJ2-7	NA	CASSLIPRGAPDEQYF	TGTGCCAGCAGTTTAATTCCCCGCGGGGCCCCTGACGAGCAGTACTTC
TRBV5-4	once	TRBJ2-7	TRBD1	CASWRTGDEQYF	TGTGCCAGCTGGAGGACAGGGGACGAGCAGTACTTC
TRBV5-4	NA	TRBJ1-1	NA	CASEGPGGMNTEAFF	TGTGCCAGCGAGGGGCCTGGGGGAATGAACACTGAAGCTTTCTTT
TRBV27	few	TRBJ1-6	NA	CASSLIGTMQSYNSPLHF	TGTGCCAGCAGTTTAATAGGCACTATGCAGAGCTATAATTCACCCCTCCACTTT
TRBV5-6	large	TRBJ1-1	TRBD1	CASSYGTAHTEAFF	TGTGCCAGCAGTTATGGGACAGCCCACACTGAAGCTTTCTTT
TRBV11-2	NA	TRBJ2-7	NA	CASSLFGAGRGYEQYF	TGTGCCAGCAGCTTATTCGGCGCGGGGAGAGGCTACGAGCAGTACTTC
TRBV28	NA	TRBJ2-6	NA	CASSFYDSGANVLTF	TGTGCCAGCAGTTTTTACGACTCCGGGGCCAACGTCCTGACTTTC
TRBV7-8	NA	TRBJ2-7	NA	CASSFGATGYEQYF	TGTGCCAGCAGCTTCGGGGCGACGGGATACGAGCAGTACTTC
TRBV18	few	TRBJ2-7	TRBD1	CASSPRDRPYEQYF	TGTGCCAGCTCACCCCGGGACAGGCCCTACGAGCAGTACTTC
TRBV4-1	NA	TRBJ1-2	TRBD1	CASSQIVGTGELNYGYTF	TGCGCCAGCAGCCAAATTGTGGGGACAGGGGAGCTCAACTATGGCTACACCTTC
TRBV4-3	NA	TRBJ2-4	NA	CASSQGERTGKNIQYF	TGCGCCAGCAGCCAAGGGGAGAGGACTGGCAAAAACATTCAGTACTTC
TRBV7-4	NA	TRBJ2-1	TRBD2	CASSSGLAGDPTGNEQFF	TGTGCCAGCAGTTCCGGACTAGCGGGGGACCCTACGGGTAATGAGCAGTTCTTC
TRBV29-1	NA	TRBJ1-2	NA	CSVPGRYYGYTF	TGCAGCGTTCCCGGGCGGTACTATGGCTACACCTTC
TRBV9	NA	TRBJ2-3	NA	CASSASGSADTQYF	TGTGCCAGCAGCGCCAGTGGTTCCGCAGATACGCAGTATTTT
TRBV29-1	NA	TRBJ2-3	NA	CSVAGREADTQYF	TGCAGCGTTGCCGGCAGGGAGGCAGATACGCAGTATTTT
TRBV29-1	NA	TRBJ2-7	TRBD2	CSALGEGYEQYF	TGCAGCGCTTTGGGGGAGGGTTACGAGCAGTACTTC
TRBV27	NA	TRBJ2-5	NA	CASSPYRGDPAETQYF	TGTGCCAGCAGTCCCTACCGGGGTGACCCTGCGGAGACCCAGTACTTC
TRBV20-1	NA	TRBJ2-7	NA	CSAGDYEQYF	TGCAGTGCTGGCGACTACGAGCAGTACTTC